This T cell receptor beta chain was recovered during a study of cytomegalovirus exposure and HLA in healthy donors. As for this clone: Its antigen is as yet unknown.

The table came from immunoSEQ multiplex PCR; TCRdb's copy has only in-frame clones and leaves some out. The table shows 65,000 to 80,000 clones, with around 94% occurring only once. V gave up 1 base and J gave up 2 bases; unmatched junction bases: 7. The CDR3 spans 18 residues. The germline CDR1 and CDR2 sequences are SGHVS and FQNEAQ. Study-level results: High specificity and sensitivity for cytomegalovirus status were reported for the classifier.

The TCR originated in a woman younger than 30 in good health and CMV-seropositive. The sequencing sample was made of PBMCs. The V and J genes are TRBV7-8 and TRBJ2-5; TRBD2 agrees at 13 bases. The CDR3 protein is CASSLVLAGGPGQETQYF. CDR3 sequence (DNA): TGTGCCAGCAGCTTAGTACTAGCGGGGGGGCCGGGGCAAGAGACCCAGTACTTC.